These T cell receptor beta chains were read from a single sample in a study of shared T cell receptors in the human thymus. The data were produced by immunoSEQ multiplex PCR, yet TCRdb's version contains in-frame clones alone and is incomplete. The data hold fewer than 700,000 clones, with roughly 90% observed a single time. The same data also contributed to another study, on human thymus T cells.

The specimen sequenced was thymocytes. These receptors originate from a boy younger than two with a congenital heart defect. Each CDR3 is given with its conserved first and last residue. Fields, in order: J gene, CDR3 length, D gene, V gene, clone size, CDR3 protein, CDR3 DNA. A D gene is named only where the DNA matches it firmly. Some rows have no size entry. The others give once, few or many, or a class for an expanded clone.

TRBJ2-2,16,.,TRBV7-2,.,CASSPQTTGNTGELFF,TGTGCCAGCAGCCCCCAGACGACAGGGAACACCGGGGAGCTGTTTTTT
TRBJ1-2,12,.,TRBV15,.,CATSRATGGYTF,TGTGCCACCAGCAGGGCGACAGGTGGCTACACCTTC
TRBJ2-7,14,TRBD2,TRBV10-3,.,CAISSGSPSYEQYF,TGTGCCATCAGCAGCGGGAGCCCGTCCTACGAGCAGTACTTC
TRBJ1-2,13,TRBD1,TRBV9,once,CASTNDRVYGYTF,TGTGCCAGCACCAACGACAGGGTCTATGGCTACACCTTC
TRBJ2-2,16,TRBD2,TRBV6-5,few,CASSSRLAGPAGELFF,TGTGCCAGCAGTTCCCGACTAGCGGGACCGGCCGGGGAGCTGTTTTTT
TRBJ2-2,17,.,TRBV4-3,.,CASSPQAQAVDTGELFF,TGCGCCAGCAGCCCCCAGGCCCAGGCCGTCGACACCGGGGAGCTGTTTTTT
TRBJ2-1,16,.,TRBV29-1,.,CSVGILSTPLYNEQFF,TGCAGCGTTGGAATCCTCTCGACTCCCCTCTACAATGAGCAGTTCTTC
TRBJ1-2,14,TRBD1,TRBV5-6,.,CASSLDRGENGYTF,TGTGCCAGCAGCCTAGACAGGGGAGAAAACGGCTACACCTTC
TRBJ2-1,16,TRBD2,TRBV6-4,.,CASSDSSGRAANEQFF,TGTGCCAGCAGTGATTCTAGCGGGAGGGCCGCCAATGAGCAGTTCTTC
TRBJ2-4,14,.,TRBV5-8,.,CASSLSGDKNIQYF,TGTGCCAGCAGCTTATCAGGGGATAAAAACATTCAGTACTTC
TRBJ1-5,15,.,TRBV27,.,CASSLRNRSNQPQHF,TGTGCCAGCAGTTTACGCAACAGGTCCAATCAGCCCCAGCATTTT
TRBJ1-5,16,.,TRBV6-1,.,CASSEVTQAGNQPQHF,TGTGCCAGCAGTGAAGTTACACAGGCCGGCAATCAGCCCCAGCATTTT